Presented here are 23 T cell receptor beta chains from one specimen sequenced in a study of shared clonotypes between healthy human individuals. Sequenced by immunoSEQ multiplex PCR; TCRdb stores in-frame clones only, minus some. The data contain approximately 1.5 million clones, 98% to 99% of them seen just once; the ten biggest clones take up roughly 0.36%. The sample comprised naive CD4+ T cells sorted from blood. Subset given: CD45RA+ positively selected. These receptors were obtained from a man in his thirties or forties in good health.

The V and J genes are TRBV19 and TRBJ2-7; tentatively, D is TRBD2 (6 bases). V was cut by 5 bases and J by 0 bases, with 17 bases left in between. The CDR3 contains 16 residues. The germline V gene encodes CDR1 LNHDA and CDR2 SQIVND (reference sequence). CDR3 region: CASSGGVEGGSYEQYF. The CDR3, as DNA: TGTGCCAGTAGTGGCGGGGTGGAGGGCGGCTCCTACGAGCAGTACTTC.

The gene calls are TRBV6-1 and TRBJ1-1; weak D call: TRBD1 (5 bases). Trimming shortened V by 6 bases and J by 8 bases, and 16 bases separated the two germline ends. Germline V CDR1 and CDR2: MNHNS, SASEGT. This CDR3 is 13 amino acids long. The CDR3 is CASRASGLKEAFF. CDR3 coding DNA: TGTGCCAGCAGAGCCTCGGGGCTCAAAGAAGCTTTCTTT.

This clone was found once. This sequence joins TRBV6-5 and TRBJ2-1; 8 positions agree with TRBD1. Losses at the gene ends were 0 bases for V and 12 bases for J; bases not matched to a gene: 13. The CDR3 covers 16 residues. Looked up from germline, CDR1 is MNHEY and CDR2 is SVGAGI. The chain's CDR3 is CASSYSSGQGAVLQFF. For the CDR3, the DNA is TGTGCCAGCAGTTACTCGAGTGGTCAGGGGGCCGTCTTGCAGTTCTTC.

The rearrangement uses TRBV7-9 and TRBJ2-7; 8 positions match TRBD2. The germline CDR1 and CDR2 sequences are SEHNR and FQNEAQ (reference sequence). Trimming removed 2 bases from V and 5 bases from J; junction bases left unmatched: 5. The CDR3 runs to 14 residues. CDR3 DNA sequence: TGTGCCAGCAGCTTATCGGGGGGGACCCACGAGCAGTACTTC. Its protein product is CASSLSGGTHEQYF.

V gene TRBV10-2 combines with J gene TRBJ2-7, with D maybe TRBD2 (5 bases). The ends were cut back, 7 bases at V and 4 bases at J, with 11 bases in the middle. In germline, CDR1 is WSHSY, CDR2 SAAADI. This CDR3 contains 12 residues. The CDR3 DNA is TGCGCCAGCACCCCGGGAAGATACGAGCAGTACTTC. Translated, it gives CASTPGRYEQYF.

This clone was detected once. The CDR3 region is CASSVATGGSYEQFF. The CDR3 bases are TGTGCCAGCAGCGTAGCGACGGGAGGGAGCTATGAGCAGTTCTTC. The chain recombines TRBV9 with TRBJ2-1, with TRBD2 identical over 8 bases. Germline assignment: CDR1 SGDLS and CDR2 YYNGEE. After removal of 0 bases from V and 8 bases from J, the junction contained 7 bases not matched to a gene. CDR3 length: 15 amino acids.

The chain carries TRBV21-1 and TRBJ2-1. TRBV21-1 represents a pseudogene. The CDR3 covers 11 residues. For the CDR3, the DNA is TGTGCCAGCAGGGTTATCAATGAGCAGTTCTTC. Encoded protein: CASRVINEQFF.

The J gene is TRBJ1-2, the V gene TRBV2, with D uncertain. Deletions cut 3 bases from V and 6 bases from J, with 8 bases between. Germline V CDR1 and CDR2: SNHLY, FYNNEI. The CDR3 sequence is 12 residues long. This chain's CDR3 is CASSDGWNGYTF. CDR3 in DNA: TGTGCCAGCAGTGACGGATGGAATGGCTACACCTTC.

The V gene is TRBV5-6, the J gene TRBJ2-5; TRBD2 aligns across 9 bases. J lost 9 bases, V lost 1 base, and 10 bases had no gene match. This CDR3 has 15 amino acids. Germline assignment: CDR1 SGHDT and CDR2 YYEEEE. The CDR3 reads CASSLLTSGPGAQYF. The CDR3 DNA reads as TGTGCCAGCAGCTTGCTGACTAGCGGCCCGGGGGCCCAGTACTTC.

The chain joins TRBV6-5 to TRBJ1-2; a weak D match, TRBD1 (5 bases). The CDR3 runs to 16 residues. The germline V and J ends were trimmed by 2 bases and 3 bases, with 16 bases remaining between them. Per germline, CDR1 MNHEY and CDR2 SVGAGI. CDR3 residues: CASSYRGRGLDYGYTF. Written as DNA, the CDR3 is TGTGCCAGCAGTTACCGCGGCCGGGGCTTGGACTATGGCTACACCTTC.

The chain is built from TRBV5-1 and TRBJ2-3; TRBD1 matches at 8 bases. Germline V gene data show CDR1 as SGHRS and CDR2 as YFSETQ. The CDR3 consists of 21 residues. V trimming: 2 bases; J trimming: 7 bases; junction bases outside the gene matches: 27. In nucleotides, the CDR3 is TGCGCCAGCAGCTTATCGGCCTGGACAGGGAGGAGTCTCTCGCTCAGGTATACGCAGTATTTT. This sequence encodes CASSLSAWTGRSLSLRYTQYF.

The J gene is TRBJ2-7, the V gene TRBV18; D remains ambiguous. This CDR3 has 16 residues. Germline lookup yields CDR1 KGHSH and CDR2 LQKENI. Trimming shortened V by 0 bases and J by 7 bases, and 19 bases separated the two germline ends. The CDR3 loop is CASSPPANQPSSEQYF. CDR3 DNA sequence: TGTGCCAGCTCACCACCGGCGAACCAGCCATCGAGTGAGCAGTACTTC.

The V and J genes are TRBV10-2 and TRBJ1-2; D possibly corresponds to TRBD1 (6 bases). This CDR3 is 13 amino acids long. The germline gives CDR1 WSHSY, CDR2 SAAADI. V was shortened by 2 bases and J by 7 bases, with 11 bases between the two germline ends. The CDR3 DNA sequence: TGCGCCAGCAGTGAGAGACAGGCCGTTGGCTACACCTTC. It specifies CASSERQAVGYTF.

CDR3 protein: CASREAGGSGNTIYF. The CDR3 nucleotides read TGTGCCAGCAGAGAGGCAGGGGGCTCTGGAAACACCATATATTTT. J is TRBJ1-3 and V is TRBV28, with TRBD1 identical over 7 bases. The CDR3 contains 15 residues. Per germline, CDR1 MDHEN and CDR2 SYDVKM. The ends lost 6 bases at V and 0 bases at J; junction bases unmatched: 5.

The chain employs TRBV11-1 and TRBJ1-1, with D tentatively TRBD1 (5 bases). Per germline, CDR1 SGHAT and CDR2 FQDESV (reference sequence). The length of the CDR3 is 14 residues. V dropped 2 bases and J dropped 6 bases, with 13 bases sitting between them. CDR3 in DNA: TGTGCCAGCAGCTTAACCGGGACGCTAGCTGAAGCTTTCTTT. Translation gives CASSLTGTLAEAFF.

This rearrangement joins TRBV9 to TRBJ2-7; D is possibly TRBD2 (6 bases). CDR1 and CDR2 from the germline V gene are SGDLS and YYNGEE. The CDR3 runs 15 residues. Trimming cost V 4 bases and J 3 bases, with 17 bases left between them. Here the CDR3 reads CASSPTRGSFYEQYF. The CDR3 DNA sequence: TGTGCCAGCAGCCCCACCCGGGGGTCATTCTACGAGCAGTACTTC.

V is TRBV4-3 and J is TRBJ2-2; tentatively, D is TRBD1 (6 bases). Germline V gene sequence: CDR1 LGHNA, CDR2 YSLEER. V gave up 0 bases and J gave up 4 bases, with 18 bases separating them. The CDR3 consists of 18 residues. The CDR3 nucleotides are TGCGCCAGCAGCCAAGATCAGGGGCCACCAGGGACCACCGGGGAGCTGTTTTTT. Amino acid sequence: CASSQDQGPPGTTGELFF.

CDR3 nucleotide sequence: TGTGCCAGCAGCTTAGATAGCGGGAGGGGCGAGACCCAGTACTTC. This sequence encodes CASSLDSGRGETQYF. This rearrangement joins TRBV11-3 to TRBJ2-5; TRBD2 matches at 11 bases. Germline CDR1 reads SGHNT; CDR2 reads YENEEA. CDR3 length equals 15 residues. V shed 0 bases and J 5 bases; nucleotides not matched to a gene: 2.

The genes are TRBV27 and TRBJ1-1; a possible D gene is TRBD1 (5 bases). Per germline, CDR1 MNHEY and CDR2 SMNVEV (reference sequence). The CDR3 runs 14 residues. V lost 2 bases and J lost 8, with 15 bases in between. The CDR3 loop is CASSLEPGRTEAFF. CDR3 DNA sequence: TGTGCCAGCAGTTTAGAGCCAGGGCGGACAGAAGCTTTCTTT.

CDR3 loop: CASSWTRRRRGGTITSTDTQYF. The CDR3 bases are TGTGCCAGCAGTTGGACCAGAAGAAGGAGGGGAGGTACCATAACTAGCACAGATACGCAGTATTTT. V and J are TRBV2 and TRBJ2-3; TRBD2 might be the D (6 bases). V was shortened by 5 bases and J by 0 bases, with 33 bases between the two germline ends. This CDR3 comprises 22 residues. Germline loops: CDR1 SNHLY, CDR2 FYNNEI.

J is TRBJ2-6 and V is TRBV29-1; D uncertain. The CDR3 runs to 14 residues. Germline-derived CDR1 and CDR2 are SQVTM and ANQGSEA. V lost 6 bases to trimming and J lost 0 bases, with 9 bases between them. In DNA, the CDR3 is TGCAGCGTATTCGGCTTCTCTGGGGCCAACGTCCTGACTTTC. Protein: CSVFGFSGANVLTF.

The chain is built from TRBV5-4 and TRBJ2-7; D is possibly TRBD2 (5 bases). Germline V gene lookup returns CDR1 SGHNT and CDR2 YYREEE (reference sequence). The CDR3 covers 14 residues. Trimming cost V 3 bases and J 1 base, with 11 bases left between them. The CDR3 coding sequence is TGTGCCAGCAGCTCCAGGACTGAATCCTACGAGCAGTACTTC. It translates to CASSSRTESYEQYF.

CDR3 bases: TGTGCCAGCAGCCCCGAGGTAGCGGGAGCCGAGCAGTACTTC. It encodes CASSPEVAGAEQYF. The V call is TRBV7-9, the J call TRBJ2-7; 9 bases map to TRBD2. The CDR3 covers 14 residues. The V gene's germline CDR1 is SEHNR and CDR2 FQNEAQ (reference sequence). V was clipped by 5 bases and J by 6 bases; unmatched bases: 8.